This TCR beta chain emerged from a study of monozygotic twins with inflammatory bowel disease. Study-level points and caveats: With inverse Simpson as the measure, TCRbeta diversity was lower in IBD patients than in healthy co-twins. Researchers report that IBD patients shared fewer clonotypes with others than healthy twins, especially amid disease activity.

A word on this clonotype: The antigen is unknown.

The V gene's germline CDR1 is SGHRS and CDR2 YFSETQ. The CDR3 consists of 12 residues. UMIs were attached via template switching, each with a 6-nucleotide sample barcode. TCRdb re-called the 5' RACE reads and catalogs CDR3 proteins one per entry, DNA excluded. In total, the table holds some 160,000 distinct CDR3 sequences. The origin of this receptor is a human donor with ulcerative colitis or Crohn's disease, or a healthy co-twin of an affected twin (not recorded which). The V gene is TRBV5-1, the J gene TRBJ1-1; TCRdb lists TRBD1, though no DNA is available to test this call. Sequencing was carried out using blood. The CDR3 is CASSLGQGAAFF.